One and the same sample provided the 28 T cell receptor beta chains below, sequenced in a study of blood T cell repertoires in COVID-19. Repertoires were generated with immunoSEQ multiplex PCR, while TCRdb's copy carries only in-frame clones and drops some. The data contain roughly 30,000 clones, roughly four fifths of them singletons. Sequencing was carried out using peripheral blood. Receptor source: a woman older than 75 with acute or convalescent COVID-19.

The CDR3 protein is CASLRTSLRTGLGEAFF. CDR3 DNA: TGTGCCAGTTTACGAACGAGTCTTAGAACAGGGTTGGGGGAAGCTTTCTTT. V and J are TRBV28 and TRBJ1-1, with D possibly TRBD1 on 6 matching bases. The CDR3 totals 17 residues. CDR1 and CDR2 (germline): MDHEN, SYDVKM. Trimming removed 9 bases from V and 8 bases from J, with 31 bases in between.

The sample holds one count of this clone. This chain links TRBV5-4 with TRBJ2-7; D might be TRBD2 (6 bases). Germline loops: CDR1 SGHNT, CDR2 YYREEE (reference sequence). The V end lost 2 bases, the J end lost 2 bases, and 8 bases lay between the germline ends. This CDR3 is 13 amino acids long. CDR3 DNA sequence: TGTGCCAGCAGCTTCGGGGGAGCCTACGAGCAGTACTTC. The encoded protein is CASSFGGAYEQYF. Using reference TRBV5-4 and TRBJ2-7 for the parts outside the CDR3, the full variable domain is ETGVTQSPTHLIKTRGQQVTLRCSSQSGHNTVSWYQQALGQGPQFIFQYYREEENGRGNFPPRFSGLQFPNYSSELNVNALELDDSALYLCASSFGGAYEQYFGPGTRLTVT.

CDR3 region: CASEGQGSSPLHF. The CDR3 nucleotides are TGTGCCAGCGAGGGCCAAGGAAGTTCACCCCTCCACTTT. The chain couples TRBV6-5 to TRBJ1-6, with D unresolved. CDR3 size: 13 residues. Trimming took 8 bases from V and 9 from J, leaving 14 bases between them. CDR1 is MNHEY and CDR2 is SVGAGI in the germline V gene.

This chain joins TRBV5-6 and TRBJ1-2; the match to TRBD1 covers 10 bases. The J segment lost 4 bases and the V segment lost 4 bases, leaving 4 bases of the junction unmatched. Looked up from germline, CDR1 is SGHDT and CDR2 is YYEEEE. CDR3 length equals 14 residues. Here the CDR3 DNA reads TGTGCCAGCAGCCGACAGGGGGCCGTCTATGGCTACACCTTC. This encodes CASSRQGAVYGYTF.

The chain combines TRBV5-6 with TRBJ1-6, with D perhaps matching TRBD1 (5 bases). Germline lookup yields CDR1 SGHDT and CDR2 YYEEEE. The V end lost 3 bases, the J end lost 15 bases, and 16 bases lay between the germline ends. This CDR3 is 13 amino acids long. This chain's CDR3 is CASSSAGRFVLHF. As DNA, the CDR3 is TGTGCCAGCAGCTCGGCGGGACGGTTCGTCCTCCACTTT.

The genes are TRBV7-8 and TRBJ2-2; tentatively, D is TRBD2 (6 bases). There are 15 residues in the CDR3. CDR1 is SGHVS and CDR2 is FQNEAQ in the germline V gene. V was cut by 6 bases and J by 8 bases, with 19 bases left in between. Here the CDR3 reads CASRAGGEPYGELFF. The CDR3 bases are TGTGCCAGCAGGGCTGGAGGGGAGCCTTATGGGGAGCTGTTTTTT.

The V gene is TRBV29-1, the J gene TRBJ2-7; no definite D call. Germline loops: CDR1 SQVTM, CDR2 ANQGSEA. Deletions cut 2 bases from V and 5 bases from J, with 7 bases between. CDR3 size: 11 residues. CDR3 loop: CSVENRDEQYF. The CDR3 region has the DNA TGCAGCGTTGAAAACCGGGACGAGCAGTACTTC.

The rearrangement links TRBV7-9 to TRBJ1-3, with D possibly matching TRBD1 (6 bases). The CDR3 runs 13 residues. Germline lookup yields CDR1 SEHNR and CDR2 FQNEAQ (reference sequence). The V end was cut by 6 bases, the J end by 3 bases, with 9 bases between. The CDR3 nucleotides are TGTGCCAGCAGGCAGGGGAGTGGAAACACCATATATTTT. Translation: CASRQGSGNTIYF.

CDR3 protein: CASTTIGAGELFF. The DNA of the CDR3 is TGTGCCAGCACTACGATAGGGGCCGGGGAGCTGTTTTTT. The chain recombines TRBV27 with TRBJ2-2, with a weak D call TRBD1 (5 bases). The CDR3 is 13 amino acids. Trimming removed 7 bases from V and 6 bases from J, with 12 bases in between. Germline values: CDR1 MNHEY, CDR2 SMNVEV (reference sequence).

The chain employs TRBV7-3 and TRBJ2-1, with D maybe TRBD2 (6 bases). Trimming cost V 5 bases and J 4 bases, with 15 bases left between them. Per the germline V gene, CDR1 is SGHTA and CDR2 is FQGTGA. The CDR3 covers 15 residues. The CDR3: CASSPRGAEYNEQFF. CDR3 coding DNA: TGTGCCAGCAGCCCCCGCGGGGCGGAGTACAATGAGCAGTTCTTC.

This sequence joins TRBV14 and TRBJ1-6, with D possibly matching TRBD1 (6 bases). The CDR3 consists of 16 residues. Germline V lookup: CDR1 SGHDN, CDR2 FVKESK. Trimming stripped 0 bases from V and 7 bases from J, with 13 bases between. Here the CDR3 reads CASSQDRNRANSPLHF. The CDR3 nucleotides are TGTGCCAGCAGCCAAGATCGGAACAGGGCGAATTCACCCCTCCACTTT.

The chain has TRBV7-9 and TRBJ1-5, with unresolved D. The CDR3 is 14 amino acids. The V end lost 3 bases, the J end lost 3 bases, and 9 bases lay between the germline ends. Germline V gives CDR1 SEHNR, CDR2 FQNEAQ (reference sequence). The CDR3 DNA reads as TGTGCCAGCAGCTTTTCCGGAGCCAATCAGCCCCAGCATTTT. Amino acids: CASSFSGANQPQHF.

The CDR3 loop is CASSLDSVAGTNTIYF. CDR3 nucleotide sequence: TGTGCCAGCAGCTTGGACTCCGTCGCGGGAACAAACACCATATATTTT. The chain employs TRBV5-8 and TRBJ1-3; D not certain. The CDR3 totals 16 residues. Germline assignment: CDR1 SGHTS and CDR2 YDEGEE. Trimming shortened V by 0 bases and J by 6 bases, and 16 bases separated the two germline ends. Complete variable domain (other parts from reference TRBV5-8 and TRBJ1-3): EAGVTQSPTHLIKTRGQQATLRCSPISGHTSVYWYQQALGLGLQFLLWYDEGEERNRGNFPPRFSGRQFPNYSSELNVNALELEDSALYLCASSLDSVAGTNTIYFGEGSWLTVV.

This chain joins TRBV19 and TRBJ1-5, with 7 bases fitting TRBD1. The trim removed 2 bases at V and 2 bases at J, leaving 0 bases unmatched. Per germline, CDR1 LNHDA and CDR2 SQIVND (reference sequence). The CDR3 is 14 residues long. The CDR3 region has the DNA TGTGCCAGTAGTATACAGGGGGGCAATCAGCCCCAGCATTTT. Protein sequence: CASSIQGGNQPQHF.

A few counts support this clone. The rearrangement uses TRBV7-8 and TRBJ1-6; 8 bases are a match to TRBD1. This CDR3 spans 13 amino acids. Germline V gene sequence: CDR1 SGHVS, CDR2 FQNEAQ. J was trimmed by 14 bases and V by 2 bases; bases with no gene match: 5. CDR3 in DNA: TGTGCCAGCAGCTTATGGACAGGGCGGGCCCTCCACTTT. Residues: CASSLWTGRALHF.

V usage is TRBV5-4 and J usage is TRBJ2-2; tentatively, D is TRBD2 (5 bases). CDR1 is SGHNT, CDR2 YYREEE, per germline (reference sequence). The CDR3 covers 16 residues. The ends were cut back, 4 bases at V and 1 base at J, with 14 bases in the middle. CDR3 nucleotides: TGTGCCAGCAGCCCCACCCCGGGGAAGAACACCGGGGAGCTGTTTTTT. Amino acids: CASSPTPGKNTGELFF.

The gene calls are TRBV7-9 and TRBJ2-7; the D gene is possibly TRBD1 (6 bases). This CDR3 region has 13 residues. Per the germline V gene, CDR1 is SEHNR and CDR2 is FQNEAQ (reference sequence). V was trimmed by 3 bases and J by 5 bases, leaving 11 bases between them. Here the CDR3 reads CASSFQGFNEQYF. The CDR3 DNA sequence: TGTGCCAGCAGCTTCCAGGGGTTCAACGAGCAGTACTTC.

The chain couples TRBV29-1 to TRBJ2-1; D is ambiguous. Trimming stripped 5 bases from V and 6 bases from J, with 17 bases between. The CDR3 contains 14 residues. CDR1 is SQVTM, CDR2 ANQGSEA, per germline. CDR3 bases: TGCAGCGTTAGAAGATCCCTTGACTTCAATGAGCAGTTCTTC. As protein: CSVRRSLDFNEQFF.

This clone was seen a single time. The J gene is TRBJ2-5, the V gene TRBV2; the D gene is possibly TRBD2 (6 bases). This CDR3 is 16 amino acids long. The V end was cut by 3 bases, the J end by 4 bases, with 18 bases between. CDR1 and CDR2 from the germline V gene are SNHLY and FYNNEI. CDR3 DNA sequence: TGTGCCAGCAGTGATGAGGAGGGCGGGGCCGGAGAGACCCAGTACTTC. It encodes CASSDEEGGAGETQYF.

The rearrangement uses TRBV7-9 and TRBJ1-1; D is unclear. The germline V and J ends were trimmed by 6 bases and 8 bases, with 19 bases remaining between them. The CDR3 length is 14 residues. Germline V lookup: CDR1 SEHNR, CDR2 FQNEAQ (reference sequence). The CDR3 is CASRPLVPRIEAFF. CDR3 in DNA: TGTGCCAGCAGGCCGTTGGTACCGAGGATCGAAGCTTTCTTT. The variable domain in full, with the rest retrieved from reference TRBV7-9 and TRBJ1-1, is DTGVSQNPRHKITKRGQNVTFRCDPISEHNRLYWYRQTLGQGPEFLTYFQNEAQLEKSRLLSDRFSAERPKGSFSTLEIQRTEQGDSAMYLCASRPLVPRIEAFFGQGTRLTVV.

The chain combines TRBV28 with TRBJ1-1; D not resolved. CDR1 and CDR2 (germline): MDHEN, SYDVKM. V shed 3 bases and J shed 2 bases, with 4 bases lying between them. This CDR3 has 12 amino acids. In nucleotides, the CDR3 is TGTGCCAGCAGTTTGGCAAACACTGAAGCTTTCTTT. Translating gives CASSLANTEAFF.

The CDR3 reads CASSFKGATGEQYF. The DNA of the CDR3 is TGTGCCAGCAGCTTTAAGGGGGCGACTGGTGAGCAGTACTTC. The chain uses TRBV7-2 and TRBJ2-7; 7 bases align to TRBD1. CDR1 and CDR2 (germline): SGHTA, FQGNSA. V was pared by 3 bases and J by 7 bases, with 9 bases of the junction left unmatched. The CDR3 consists of 14 residues.

The chain combines TRBV20-1 with TRBJ2-7; D remains unclear. CDR1 DFQATT and CDR2 SNEGSKA come from the germline V gene (reference sequence). CDR3 length: 11 amino acids. The V gene lost 7 bases and the J gene lost 2 bases, with 9 bases spanning the gap. CDR3 in amino acids: CSVLTPYEQYF. The CDR3 nucleotides are TGCAGTGTTCTGACTCCCTACGAGCAGTACTTC.

This rearrangement joins TRBV7-3 to TRBJ2-5, with TRBD1 identical over 9 bases. The CDR3 is 14 residues long. V gave up 5 bases and J gave up 5 bases; unmatched junction bases: 6. The V gene's germline CDR1 is SGHTA and CDR2 FQGTGA. Here the CDR3 reads CASSPTGGEETQYF. For the CDR3, the DNA is TGTGCCAGCAGCCCAACAGGGGGCGAGGAGACCCAGTACTTC. The full variable domain, in which reference TRBV7-3 and TRBJ2-5 provide the parts outside the CDR3, is GAGVSQTPSNKVTEKGKYVELRCDPISGHTALYWYRQSLGQGPEFLIYFQGTGAADDSGLPNDRFFAVRPEGSVSTLKIQRTERGDSAVYLCASSPTGGEETQYFGPGTRLLVL.

This clone was recorded only once. V usage is TRBV29-1 and J usage is TRBJ1-1; TRBD1 is a possible D gene (6 bases). Germline CDR1 SQVTM, CDR2 ANQGSEA. This CDR3 comprises 14 residues. V lost 4 bases, J lost 1 base, and 13 bases lay in between. The CDR3, as DNA: TGCAGCGTTGCGGGGAACAGGGAGAACACTGAAGCTTTCTTT. Translation gives CSVAGNRENTEAFF.

The chain links TRBV24-1 to TRBJ1-1, with TRBD1 identical over 11 bases. Germline CDR1 reads KGHDR; CDR2 reads SFDVKD. The CDR3 length is 15 residues. V trimming: 8 bases; J trimming: 4 bases; junction bases outside the gene matches: 8. CDR3 sequence reads: CATTGQGVGGTEAFF. The CDR3 DNA follows: TGTGCCACCACGGGACAGGGGGTGGGGGGCACTGAAGCTTTCTTT.

This sequence joins TRBV7-2 and TRBJ1-1; 7 bases line up with TRBD1. The CDR3 consists of 14 residues. V shed 4 bases and J 5 bases; nucleotides not matched to a gene: 7. From germline, CDR1 is SGHTA and CDR2 FQGNSA. Written as DNA, the CDR3 is TGTGCCAGCAGCTCGGGACAGAGAATTACTGAAGCTTTCTTT. This codes for CASSSGQRITEAFF.

J is TRBJ2-7 and V is TRBV27; D may be TRBD1 (5 bases). Trimming stripped 7 bases from V and 5 bases from J, with 18 bases between. The CDR3 spans 14 residues. CDR1 and CDR2 from the germline V gene are MNHEY and SMNVEV (reference sequence). CDR3 sequence: CASNSRAEDNEQYF. CDR3 coding DNA: TGTGCCAGCAATTCAAGGGCAGAGGACAACGAGCAGTACTTC.